This TCR beta chain was observed in a study of T-cell memory formation after mild COVID-19. TCRdb re-analysed the 5' RACE reads in MiXCR, keeping a single row per CDR3 protein. The sample includes about 260,000 distinct CDR3 sequences, 15% to 20% of them seen just once. Germline values: CDR1 MNHEY, CDR2 SVGAGI. CDR3 length: 15 amino acids. The ends were cut back, 3 bases at V and 2 bases at J, with 13 bases in the middle. The gene calls are TRBV6-5 and TRBJ2-5; D remains unclear. The sample comprised PBMCs or a T cell subset sorted from them (not recorded which). The receptor was isolated from a man in his late teens or twenties who had mild COVID-19 (a few samples of this study predate the infection). Cell type and time point are not known. The CDR3 region has the DNA TGTGCCAGCAGTTATCATCAGGAAACACAAGAGACCCAGTACTTC. Translating gives CASSYHQETQETQYF.